Shown below are 31 T cell receptor beta chains from a single sample sequenced in a study of cytotoxic CD8 clonotypes in ibrutinib-treated CLL. Assay: immunoSEQ multiplex PCR; the TCRdb copy retains only in-frame clones and omits some. The top ten clones hold about 4.9% of a sample with roughly 180,000 clones, 70% to 85% of them seen once. The sample here was PBMCs, taken after 24 months of ibrutinib treatment. The receptors here all came from a human donor with chronic lymphocytic leukemia.

This chain links TRBV19 with TRBJ1-6; D ambiguous. With 1 base removed from V and 7 bases from J, the gap between germline ends came to 5 bases. The CDR3 covers 13 residues. Per germline, CDR1 LNHDA and CDR2 SQIVND (reference sequence). CDR3 DNA: TGTGCCAGTAGTATAGGGACGAATTCACCCCTCCACTTT. Its translation: CASSIGTNSPLHF.

This chain joins TRBV18 and TRBJ2-7; D possibly matches TRBD1 or TRBD2 (5 bases each). Germline CDR1 is KGHSH and CDR2 is LQKENI. Trimming removed 3 bases at V and 5 bases at J, with 17 bases between. CDR3 size: 15 residues. The CDR3 sequence: CASSPPGTVANEQYF. The CDR3 coding sequence is TGTGCCAGCTCACCTCCCGGGACGGTGGCCAACGAGCAGTACTTC.

V is TRBV7-2 and J is TRBJ2-7; D may be TRBD1 (7 bases). Germline CDR1 is SGHTA and CDR2 is FQGNSA. This CDR3 has 14 amino acids. Trimming removed 4 bases from V and 3 bases from J, with 13 bases in between. The CDR3 here is CASSSVRDSYEQYF. CDR3 sequence (DNA): TGTGCCAGCAGCTCTGTGCGGGACAGCTACGAGCAGTACTTC.

The J gene is TRBJ2-3, the V gene TRBV27, with 10 bases matching TRBD1. Germline-derived CDR1 and CDR2 are MNHEY and SMNVEV (reference sequence). The CDR3 covers 14 residues. After removal of 7 bases from V and 5 bases from J, the junction contained 6 bases not matched to a gene. The CDR3 bases are TGTGCCAGCAATCGACAGGGGGCTTTAGATACGCAGTATTTT. This gives the protein CASNRQGALDTQYF.

The J gene is TRBJ2-3, the V gene TRBV19; 14 nucleotides align to TRBD2. Germline CDR1 is LNHDA and CDR2 is SQIVND (reference sequence). V dropped 2 bases and J dropped 7; count of bases not matched to a gene: 8. The CDR3 is 17 amino acids. The CDR3 DNA follows: TGTGCCAGTAGTATATCGGGACTAGCGGGAGCGTGGAATACGCAGTATTTT. Translated, it gives CASSISGLAGAWNTQYF.

The gene calls are TRBV27 and TRBJ2-1; no clear D. V lost 6 bases and J 6 bases, leaving 15 bases between the germline ends. Per the germline V gene, CDR1 is MNHEY and CDR2 is SMNVEV (reference sequence). The CDR3 runs 14 residues. The CDR3 is CASSGLLPSNEQFF. The CDR3 DNA is TGTGCCAGCAGCGGGCTTCTACCGTCCAATGAGCAGTTCTTC.

The gene calls are TRBV9 and TRBJ2-2; TRBD1 matches 7 bases. The CDR3 runs 14 residues. CDR1 and CDR2 (germline): SGDLS, YYNGEE. J gave up 6 bases and V 2 bases, and 4 bases lay outside the gene matches. CDR3 residues: CASSVTGNPGELFF. In DNA, the CDR3 is TGTGCCAGCAGCGTGACAGGGAATCCCGGGGAGCTGTTTTTT.

The rearrangement uses TRBV9 and TRBJ1-4; D call uncertain. The CDR3 spans 15 residues. Germline V gene lookup returns CDR1 SGDLS and CDR2 YYNGEE. Between the trimmed V and J ends, which lost 0 bases and 7 bases, there was a span of 13 bases. The CDR3 spells CASSVDPARFEKLFF. The DNA of the CDR3 is TGTGCCAGCAGCGTAGACCCCGCACGGTTTGAAAAACTGTTTTTT.

The chain is built from TRBV20-1 and TRBJ1-2; D unresolved. The length of the CDR3 is 11 residues. V shed 0 bases and J shed 7 bases, with 6 bases lying between them. From germline, CDR1 is DFQATT and CDR2 SNEGSKA (reference sequence). In DNA, the CDR3 is TGCAGTGCTAGAGAAATTGGTGGCTACACCTTC. This gives the protein CSAREIGGYTF.

This chain uses TRBV18 with TRBJ1-1, with TRBD1 matching 7 bases. The CDR3 extends over 15 amino acids. After removal of 6 bases from V and 1 base from J, the junction contained 8 bases not matched to a gene. CDR1 and CDR2 from the germline V gene are KGHSH and LQKENI. CDR3 DNA sequence: TGTGCCAGCTCCTCTCTCCGGGACAGGAACACTGAAGCTTTCTTT. It codes for CASSSLRDRNTEAFF. The full variable domain, rest sourced from reference TRBV18 and TRBJ1-1, is NAGVMQNPRHLVRRRGQEARLRCSPMKGHSHVYWYRQLPEEGLKFMVYLQKENIIDESGMPKERFSAEFPKEGPSILRIQQVVRGDSAAYFCASSSLRDRNTEAFFGQGTRLTVV.

Written as DNA, the CDR3 is TGTGCCAGCAGCGTCCGGGTGAACACTGAAGCTTTCTTT. Translation: CASSVRVNTEAFF. This rearrangement joins TRBV9 to TRBJ1-1; D remains unclear. CDR1 is SGDLS, CDR2 YYNGEE, per germline. V was cut by 2 bases and J by 0 bases, with 5 bases left in between. The CDR3 covers 13 residues.

This clone was detected only a few times. V gene TRBV30 combines with J gene TRBJ1-6; 9 nucleotides align to TRBD1. Trimming cost V 4 bases and J 11 bases; bases outside gene matches: 12. This CDR3 has 15 amino acids. CDR1 is GTSNPN and CDR2 is SVGIG in the germline V gene (reference sequence). CDR3 in amino acids: CAWMNGGTGRTPLHF. The CDR3 nucleotides are TGTGCCTGGATGAACGGGGGGACAGGGCGAACACCCCTCCACTTT.

This clone was seen a handful of times. This chain joins TRBV5-8 and TRBJ2-7; no clear D gene. Germline-derived CDR1 and CDR2 are SGHTS and YDEGEE. This CDR3 is built from 14 residues. V dropped 0 bases and J dropped 3 bases, with 10 bases sitting between them. CDR3 sequence (DNA): TGTGCCAGCAGCTTGGATCGGTCAGGCTACGAGCAGTACTTC. Residues: CASSLDRSGYEQYF.

The chain joins TRBV18 to TRBJ2-7; TRBD1 agrees at 7 bases. There are 14 residues in the CDR3. Germline CDR1 and CDR2: KGHSH and LQKENI. Trimming at V came to 2 bases and at J to 4 bases, leaving 5 bases not matched to a gene. The CDR3: CASSPKKGQYEQYF. The CDR3 DNA follows: TGTGCCAGCTCACCAAAAAAGGGACAGTACGAGCAGTACTTC.

The chain uses TRBV9 and TRBJ2-3; D not certain. Germline V gene lookup returns CDR1 SGDLS and CDR2 YYNGEE. Trimming stripped 1 base from V and 0 bases from J, with 3 bases between. This CDR3 is built from 13 residues. The CDR3 reads CASSVSSTDTQYF. DNA of the CDR3: TGTGCCAGCAGCGTATCCAGCACAGATACGCAGTATTTT.

The J gene is TRBJ2-7, the V gene TRBV4-2; 8 bases match TRBD2. The CDR3 length is 15 residues. J lost 2 bases, V lost 0 bases, and 3 bases had no gene match. From germline, CDR1 is LGHNA and CDR2 YNFKEQ. This chain's CDR3 is CASSQELAETYEQYF. The CDR3, as DNA: TGTGCCAGCAGCCAAGAACTAGCGGAGACCTACGAGCAGTACTTC.

DNA for the CDR3: TGTGCCAGCAGCTTGGGCAGGAACACTGAAGCTTTCTTT. As protein: CASSLGRNTEAFF. The chain combines TRBV5-5 with TRBJ1-1, with unresolved D. The V end lost 0 bases, the J end lost 1 base, and 4 bases lay between the germline ends. The CDR3 runs 13 residues. The V gene's germline CDR1 is SGHKS and CDR2 YYEKEE (reference sequence).

V usage is TRBV6-5 and J usage is TRBJ1-2; D is unresolved. This CDR3 is built from 15 residues. Germline V gives CDR1 MNHEY, CDR2 SVGAGI. The V end was cut by 6 bases, the J end by 0 bases, with 14 bases between. CDR3 nucleotides: TGTGCCAGCAGCCGCAAGGACGGTTCTAACTATGGCTACACCTTC. This codes for CASSRKDGSNYGYTF.

The chain combines TRBV6-1 with TRBJ2-5; the D is unclear. Germline CDR1 and CDR2: MNHNS and SASEGT. The V end lost 5 bases, the J end lost 5 bases, and 12 bases lay between the germline ends. The CDR3 extends over 13 amino acids. CDR3 residues: CASSIDPRETQYF. The CDR3 DNA reads TGTGCCAGCAGTATAGATCCCCGGGAGACCCAGTACTTC.

This chain connects TRBV5-6 to TRBJ2-5; a weak D match, TRBD2 (6 bases). The CDR3 has 13 residues. Trimming removed 5 bases from V and 4 bases from J, with 12 bases in between. Looked up from germline, CDR1 is SGHDT and CDR2 is YYEEEE. The CDR3 nucleotides are TGTGCCAGCAGTTTAGCAGCGGGAGAGACCCAGTACTTC. This encodes CASSLAAGETQYF.

The V call is TRBV7-3, the J call TRBJ2-1; a weak D match, TRBD2 (6 bases). This CDR3 is built from 15 residues. Germline values: CDR1 SGHTA, CDR2 FQGTGA. Between the trimmed V and J ends, which lost 0 bases and 9 bases, there was a span of 15 bases. The CDR3 DNA is TGTGCCAGCAGCTTAACCATGGCTAGCGAGGCTGAGCAGTTCTTC. The encoded protein is CASSLTMASEAEQFF.

V is TRBV30 and J is TRBJ2-5; perhaps TRBD1 as D (6 bases). The CDR3 has 12 amino acids. Germline CDR1 reads GTSNPN; CDR2 reads SVGIG (reference sequence). V lost 8 bases to trimming and J lost 5 bases, with 15 bases between them. This CDR3 is CARSTGGETQYF. The CDR3, as DNA: TGTGCCCGTTCGACAGGTGGGGAGACCCAGTACTTC.

This chain uses TRBV4-1 with TRBJ1-2; no definite D call. This CDR3 region has 14 residues. Trimming left V 0 bases short and J 3 bases short, with 8 bases between. Germline V gives CDR1 MGHRA, CDR2 YSYEKL. CDR3 DNA: TGCGCCAGCAGCCAAGACGGAGGGTACTATGGCTACACCTTC. It encodes CASSQDGGYYGYTF.

The CDR3 nucleotides read TGCGCCAGCAGCAAAGGGGGCACAGATACGCAGTATTTT. Amino acids: CASSKGGTDTQYF. V is TRBV5-1 and J is TRBJ2-3, with D perhaps TRBD1 (5 bases). The CDR3 runs 13 residues. Trimming removed 4 bases at V and 1 base at J, with 7 bases between. Germline-derived CDR1 and CDR2 are SGHRS and YFSETQ.

V gene TRBV18 combines with J gene TRBJ1-2; D gene unclear. V lost 3 bases and J lost 4, with 15 bases in between. The CDR3 has 15 amino acids. Per germline, CDR1 KGHSH and CDR2 LQKENI. CDR3 DNA sequence: TGTGCCAGCTCACCTGAAGGGTCCTGGGGCTATGGCTACACCTTC. This sequence encodes CASSPEGSWGYGYTF.

The chain carries TRBV4-1 and TRBJ2-2; 10 bases agree with TRBD2. Germline loops: CDR1 MGHRA, CDR2 YSYEKL. This CDR3 is 14 amino acids long. J lost 6 bases, V lost 5 bases, and 3 bases had no gene match. The CDR3 DNA follows: TGCGCCAGCAGCTTAGCGGGAGGTCCCGGGGAGCTGTTTTTT. Translation gives CASSLAGGPGELFF.

The chain links TRBV28 to TRBJ2-7, with TRBD1 matching over 7 bases. Trimming at V came to 7 bases and at J to 6 bases, leaving 12 bases not matched to a gene. This CDR3 has 14 residues. Germline CDR1 MDHEN, CDR2 SYDVKM. The CDR3 loop reads CASTRDSPLGEQYF. CDR3 bases: TGTGCCAGCACTAGGGACAGCCCCCTTGGCGAGCAGTACTTC.

The gene calls are TRBV14 and TRBJ2-5; perhaps TRBD2 as D (5 bases). Germline assignment: CDR1 SGHDN and CDR2 FVKESK. V lost 4 bases and J lost 5, with 11 bases in between. CDR3 length equals 13 residues. For the CDR3, the DNA is TGTGCCAGCAGCCCACAACTAGGGGAGACCCAGTACTTC. This encodes CASSPQLGETQYF.

This chain joins TRBV11-2 and TRBJ2-7; 9 bases are a match to TRBD1. CDR3 length equals 15 residues. V shed 5 bases, J shed 3 bases, and the junction held 8 bases outside the gene matches. Germline V CDR1 and CDR2: SGHAT, FQNNGV. The CDR3 DNA sequence: TGTGCCAGCAGCGCCGGGACAGGGAACCACTACGAGCAGTACTTC. It yields the protein CASSAGTGNHYEQYF.

V is TRBV7-9 and J is TRBJ2-4; the D gene is possibly TRBD2 (6 bases). The CDR3 length is 14 residues. Trimming pared 5 bases from V and 11 bases from J, leaving 19 bases between. CDR1 and CDR2 from the germline V gene are SEHNR and FQNEAQ (reference sequence). CDR3 DNA: TGTGCCAGCAGCCAATCCACGGGAGCCCCAGTTCAGTACTTC. Residues: CASSQSTGAPVQYF.

CDR3 amino acids: CASRVAGGAYGYTF. In DNA, the CDR3 is TGCGCCAGCAGAGTTGCAGGGGGCGCCTATGGCTACACCTTC. The V gene is TRBV5-1, the J gene TRBJ1-2, with 8 positions matching TRBD1. The CDR3 covers 14 residues. Per germline, CDR1 SGHRS and CDR2 YFSETQ. The trim removed 5 bases at V and 4 bases at J, leaving 7 bases unmatched.